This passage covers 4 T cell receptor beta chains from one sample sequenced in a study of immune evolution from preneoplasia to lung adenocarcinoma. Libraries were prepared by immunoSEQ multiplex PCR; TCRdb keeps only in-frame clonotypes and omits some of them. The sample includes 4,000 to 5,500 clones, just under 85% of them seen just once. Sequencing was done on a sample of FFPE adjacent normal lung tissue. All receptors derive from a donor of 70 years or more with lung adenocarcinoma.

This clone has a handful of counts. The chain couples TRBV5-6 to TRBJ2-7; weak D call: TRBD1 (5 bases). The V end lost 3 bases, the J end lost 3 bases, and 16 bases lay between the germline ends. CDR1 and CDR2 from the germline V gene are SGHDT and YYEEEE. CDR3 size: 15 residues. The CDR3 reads CASSSSAAGRYEQYF. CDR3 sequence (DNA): TGTGCCAGCAGCTCGTCCGCCGCAGGGCGCTACGAGCAGTACTTC.

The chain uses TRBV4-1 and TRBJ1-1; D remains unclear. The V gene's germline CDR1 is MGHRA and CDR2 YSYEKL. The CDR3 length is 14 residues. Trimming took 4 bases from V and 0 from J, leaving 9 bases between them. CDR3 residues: CASSPGNMNTEAFF. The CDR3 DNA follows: TGCGCCAGCAGCCCGGGAAATATGAACACTGAAGCTTTCTTT.

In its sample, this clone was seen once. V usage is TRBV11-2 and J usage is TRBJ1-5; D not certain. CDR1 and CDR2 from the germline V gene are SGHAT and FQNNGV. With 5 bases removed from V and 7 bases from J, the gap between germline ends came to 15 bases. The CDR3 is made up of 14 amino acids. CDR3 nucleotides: TGTGCCAGCAGCCAGACTTCAACGGGGCAGCCCCAGCATTTT. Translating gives CASSQTSTGQPQHF.

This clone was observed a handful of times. The DNA for the CDR3 is TGTGCCAGCGTGAAGGCCGAGCAGTACTTC. Its protein is CASVKAEQYF. This chain connects TRBV6-5 to TRBJ2-7; D is ambiguous. Trimming shortened V by 8 bases and J by 6 bases, and 8 bases separated the two germline ends. The V gene's germline CDR1 is MNHEY and CDR2 SVGAGI. The CDR3 covers 10 residues.